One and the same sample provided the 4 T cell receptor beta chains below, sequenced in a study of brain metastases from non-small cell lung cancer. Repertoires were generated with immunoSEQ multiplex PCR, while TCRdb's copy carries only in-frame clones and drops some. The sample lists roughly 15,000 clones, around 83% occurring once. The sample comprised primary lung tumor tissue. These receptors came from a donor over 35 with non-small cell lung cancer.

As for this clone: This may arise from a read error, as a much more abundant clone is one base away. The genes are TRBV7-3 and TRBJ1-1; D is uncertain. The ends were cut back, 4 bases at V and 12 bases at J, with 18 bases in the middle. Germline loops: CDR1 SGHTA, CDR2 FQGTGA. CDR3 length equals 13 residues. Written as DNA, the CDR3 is TGTGCCAGCAGCTCCAACCCGACGGCAGAAACTTTCTTT. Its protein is CASSSNPTAETFF.

The CDR3 is CASSLAGGTYNEQFF. DNA of the CDR3: TGTGCCAGCAGTTTAGCGGGGGGCACCTACAATGAGCAGTTCTTC. The rearrangement uses TRBV27 and TRBJ2-1; TRBD2 matches at 8 bases. This CDR3 spans 15 amino acids. V lost 2 bases and J lost 2; bases outside the gene matches: 2. Germline lookup yields CDR1 MNHEY and CDR2 SMNVEV (reference sequence).

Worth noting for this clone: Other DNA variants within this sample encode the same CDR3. The CDR3 coding sequence is TGTGCCAGCAGGGGCATAGGCGGGGAGGGAAATGAGCAGTTCTTC. Protein: CASRGIGGEGNEQFF. This chain joins TRBV7-9 and TRBJ2-1; 7 nucleotides align to TRBD2. The J segment lost 7 bases and the V segment lost 6 bases, leaving 12 bases of the junction unmatched. This CDR3 spans 15 amino acids. Germline V gene data show CDR1 as SEHNR and CDR2 as FQNEAQ (reference sequence).

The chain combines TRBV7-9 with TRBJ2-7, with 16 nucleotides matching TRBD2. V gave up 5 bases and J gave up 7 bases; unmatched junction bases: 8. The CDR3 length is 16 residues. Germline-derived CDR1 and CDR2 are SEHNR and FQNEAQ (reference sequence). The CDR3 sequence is CASSRGTSGGASEQYF. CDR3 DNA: TGTGCCAGCAGCAGAGGGACTAGCGGGGGGGCTTCGGAGCAGTACTTC.